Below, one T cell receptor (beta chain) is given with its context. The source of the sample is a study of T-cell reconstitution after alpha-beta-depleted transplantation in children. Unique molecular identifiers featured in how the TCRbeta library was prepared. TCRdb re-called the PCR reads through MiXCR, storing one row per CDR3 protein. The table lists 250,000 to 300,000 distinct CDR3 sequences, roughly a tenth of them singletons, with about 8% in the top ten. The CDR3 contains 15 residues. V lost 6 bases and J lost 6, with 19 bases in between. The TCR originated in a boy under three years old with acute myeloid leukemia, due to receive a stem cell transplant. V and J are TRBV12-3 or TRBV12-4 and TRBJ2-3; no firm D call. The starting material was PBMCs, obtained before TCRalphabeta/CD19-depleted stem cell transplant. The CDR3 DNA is TGTGCCAGCAGCCGTAGGGTCTGGGCCCAGGATACGCAGTATTTT. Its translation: CASSRRVWAQDTQYF.